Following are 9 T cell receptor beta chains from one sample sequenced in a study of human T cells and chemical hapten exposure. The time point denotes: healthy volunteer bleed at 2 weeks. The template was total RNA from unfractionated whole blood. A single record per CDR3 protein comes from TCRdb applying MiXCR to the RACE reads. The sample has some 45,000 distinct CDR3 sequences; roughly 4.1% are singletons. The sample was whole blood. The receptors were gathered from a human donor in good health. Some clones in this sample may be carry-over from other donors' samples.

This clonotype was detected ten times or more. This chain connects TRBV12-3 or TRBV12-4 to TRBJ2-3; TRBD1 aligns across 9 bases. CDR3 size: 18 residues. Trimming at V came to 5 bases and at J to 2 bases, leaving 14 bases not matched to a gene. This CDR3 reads CASSLRARDRVFTDTQYF. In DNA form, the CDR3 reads TGTGCCAGCAGTCTACGTGCCCGGGACAGGGTGTTCACAGATACGCAGTATTTT.

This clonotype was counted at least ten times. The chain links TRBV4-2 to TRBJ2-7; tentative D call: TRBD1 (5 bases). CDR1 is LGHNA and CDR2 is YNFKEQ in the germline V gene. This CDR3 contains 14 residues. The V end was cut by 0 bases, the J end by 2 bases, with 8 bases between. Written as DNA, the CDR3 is TGTGCCAGCAGCCAAGATGCCAGGGCCTACGAGCAGTACTTC. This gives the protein CASSQDARAYEQYF.

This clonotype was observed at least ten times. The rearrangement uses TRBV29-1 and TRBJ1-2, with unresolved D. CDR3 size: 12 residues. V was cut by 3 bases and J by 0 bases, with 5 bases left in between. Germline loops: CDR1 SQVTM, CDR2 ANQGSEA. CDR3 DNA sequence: TGCAGCGTTGACAGTTCTAACTATGGCTACACCTTC. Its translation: CSVDSSNYGYTF.

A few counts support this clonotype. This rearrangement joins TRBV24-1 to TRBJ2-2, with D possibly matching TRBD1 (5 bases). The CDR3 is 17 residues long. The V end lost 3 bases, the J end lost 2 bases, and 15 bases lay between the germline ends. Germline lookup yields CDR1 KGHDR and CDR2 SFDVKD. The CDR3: CATSDPGQGTNTGELFF. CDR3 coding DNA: TGTGCCACCAGTGATCCCGGACAAGGCACAAACACCGGGGAGCTGTTTTTT.

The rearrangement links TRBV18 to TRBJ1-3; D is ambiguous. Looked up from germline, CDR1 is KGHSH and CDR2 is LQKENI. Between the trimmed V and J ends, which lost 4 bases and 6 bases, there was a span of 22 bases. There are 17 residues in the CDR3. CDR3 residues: CASSRSPADGSTNTIYF. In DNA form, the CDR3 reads TGTGCCAGCTCACGGTCCCCCGCCGACGGGTCGACAAACACCATATATTTT.

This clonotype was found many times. The CDR3 DNA is TGTGCCAGCAGCTTACGCCTGTCCCGCTACGAGCAGTACTTC. Its protein is CASSLRLSRYEQYF. This rearrangement joins TRBV13 to TRBJ2-7; no definite D call. This CDR3 has 14 amino acids. Per the germline V gene, CDR1 is PRHDT and CDR2 is FYEKMQ (reference sequence). V was trimmed by 2 bases and J by 3 bases, leaving 11 bases between them.

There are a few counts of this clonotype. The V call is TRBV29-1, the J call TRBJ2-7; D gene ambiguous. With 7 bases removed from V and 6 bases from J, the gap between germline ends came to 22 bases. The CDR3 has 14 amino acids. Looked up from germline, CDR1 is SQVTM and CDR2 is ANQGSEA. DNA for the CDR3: TGCAGCGCCCTAAATCCCTCCGGCGCTTCCGAGCAGTACTTC. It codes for CSALNPSGASEQYF.

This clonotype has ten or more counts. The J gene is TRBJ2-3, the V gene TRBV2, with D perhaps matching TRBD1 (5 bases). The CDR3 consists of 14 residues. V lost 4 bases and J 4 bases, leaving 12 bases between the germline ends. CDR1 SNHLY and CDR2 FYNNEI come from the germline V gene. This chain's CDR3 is CASSAGPAADTQYF. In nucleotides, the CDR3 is TGTGCCAGCAGTGCAGGGCCCGCGGCAGATACGCAGTATTTT.

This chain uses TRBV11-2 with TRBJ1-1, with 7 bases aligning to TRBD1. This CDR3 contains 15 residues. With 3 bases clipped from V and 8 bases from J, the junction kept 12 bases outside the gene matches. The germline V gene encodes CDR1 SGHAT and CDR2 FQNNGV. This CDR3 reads CASSFNGGTASEAFF. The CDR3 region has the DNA TGTGCCAGCAGCTTTAACGGGGGGACAGCCTCCGAAGCTTTCTTT.